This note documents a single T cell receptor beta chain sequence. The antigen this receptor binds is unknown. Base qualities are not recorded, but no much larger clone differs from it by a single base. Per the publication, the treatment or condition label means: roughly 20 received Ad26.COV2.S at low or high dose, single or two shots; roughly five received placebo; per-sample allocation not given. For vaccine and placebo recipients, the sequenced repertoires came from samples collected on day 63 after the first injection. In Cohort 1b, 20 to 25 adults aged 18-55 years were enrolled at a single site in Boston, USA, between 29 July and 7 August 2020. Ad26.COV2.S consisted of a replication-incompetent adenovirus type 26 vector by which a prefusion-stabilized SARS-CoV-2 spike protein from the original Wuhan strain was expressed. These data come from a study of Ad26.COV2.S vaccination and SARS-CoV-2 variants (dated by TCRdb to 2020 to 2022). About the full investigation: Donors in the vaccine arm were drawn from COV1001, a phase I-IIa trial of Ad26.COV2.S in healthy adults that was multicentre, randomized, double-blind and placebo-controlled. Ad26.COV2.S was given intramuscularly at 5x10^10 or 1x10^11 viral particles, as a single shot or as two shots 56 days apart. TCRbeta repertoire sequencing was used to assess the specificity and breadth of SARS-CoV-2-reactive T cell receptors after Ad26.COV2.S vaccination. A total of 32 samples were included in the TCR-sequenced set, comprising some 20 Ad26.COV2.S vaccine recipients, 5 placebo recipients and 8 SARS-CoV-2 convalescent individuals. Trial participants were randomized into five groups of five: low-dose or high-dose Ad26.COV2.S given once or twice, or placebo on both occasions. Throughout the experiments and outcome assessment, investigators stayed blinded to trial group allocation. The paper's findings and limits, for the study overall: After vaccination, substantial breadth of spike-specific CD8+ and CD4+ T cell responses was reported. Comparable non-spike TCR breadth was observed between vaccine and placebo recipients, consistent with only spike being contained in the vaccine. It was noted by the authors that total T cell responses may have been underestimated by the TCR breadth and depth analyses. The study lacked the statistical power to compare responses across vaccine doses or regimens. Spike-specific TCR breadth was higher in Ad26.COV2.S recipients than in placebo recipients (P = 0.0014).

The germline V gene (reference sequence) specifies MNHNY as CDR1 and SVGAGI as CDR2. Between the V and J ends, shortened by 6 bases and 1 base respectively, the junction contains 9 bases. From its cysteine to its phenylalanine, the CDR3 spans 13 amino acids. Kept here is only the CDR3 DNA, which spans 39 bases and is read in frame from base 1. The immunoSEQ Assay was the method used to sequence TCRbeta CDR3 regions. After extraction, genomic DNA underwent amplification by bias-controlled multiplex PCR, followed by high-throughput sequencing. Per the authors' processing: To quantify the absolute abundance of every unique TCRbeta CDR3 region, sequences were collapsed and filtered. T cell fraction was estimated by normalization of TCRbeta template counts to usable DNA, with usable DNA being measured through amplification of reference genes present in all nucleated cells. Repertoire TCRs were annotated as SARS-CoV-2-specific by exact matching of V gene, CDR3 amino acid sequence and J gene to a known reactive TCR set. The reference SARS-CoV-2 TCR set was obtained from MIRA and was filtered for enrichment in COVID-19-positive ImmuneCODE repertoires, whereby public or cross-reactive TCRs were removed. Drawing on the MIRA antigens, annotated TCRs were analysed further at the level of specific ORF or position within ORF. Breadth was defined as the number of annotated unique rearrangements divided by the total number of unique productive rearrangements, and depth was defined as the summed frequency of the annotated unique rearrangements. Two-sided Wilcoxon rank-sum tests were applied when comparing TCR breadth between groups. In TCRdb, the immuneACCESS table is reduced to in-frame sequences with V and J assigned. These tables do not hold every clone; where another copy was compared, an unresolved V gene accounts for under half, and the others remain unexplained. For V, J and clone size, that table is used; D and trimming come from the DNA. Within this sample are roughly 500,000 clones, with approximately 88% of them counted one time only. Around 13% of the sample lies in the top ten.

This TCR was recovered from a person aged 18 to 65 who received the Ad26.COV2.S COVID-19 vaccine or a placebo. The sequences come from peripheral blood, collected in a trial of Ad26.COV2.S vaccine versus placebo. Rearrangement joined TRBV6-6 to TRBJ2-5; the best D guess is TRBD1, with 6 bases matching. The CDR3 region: CASRDRAQETQYF. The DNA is TGTGCCAGCAGGGACAGAGCCCAAGAGACCCAGTACTTC.